These 25 T cell receptor beta chains were all obtained from the same sample, sequenced in a study of shared clonotypes between healthy human individuals. TCRdb's copy holds only in-frame clones and misses some; the assay was immunoSEQ multiplex PCR. The sample lists about 2 million clones, about 95% occurring once. CD45RO-negative cells were positively selected for CCR7, leaving out terminally differentiated effector memory CD45RA+ cells. What was sequenced was naive CD8+ T cells sorted from blood. Receptors originate from a man between 18 and 29 years old in good health.

V usage is TRBV5-6 and J usage is TRBJ2-2; D gene uncertain. This CDR3 comprises 17 residues. Trimming left V 0 bases short and J 0 bases short, with 12 bases between. Germline assignment: CDR1 SGHDT and CDR2 YYEEEE. The CDR3 is CASSLGLMQANTGELFF. CDR3 in DNA: TGTGCCAGCAGCTTGGGGCTCATGCAGGCGAACACCGGGGAGCTGTTTTTT.

This chain connects TRBV6-5 to TRBJ2-2; the D gene is possibly TRBD2 (6 bases). This CDR3 has 13 residues. The V end was cut by 8 bases, the J end by 4 bases, with 11 bases between. Germline loops: CDR1 MNHEY, CDR2 SVGAGI. As DNA, the CDR3 is TGTGCCAGCCGCCTTAGCGGCACCGGGGAGCTGTTTTTT. This codes for CASRLSGTGELFF.

The rearrangement links TRBV29-1 to TRBJ1-2; perhaps TRBD1 as D (6 bases). The CDR3 is 13 amino acids. V lost 6 bases, J lost 5 bases, and 16 bases lay in between. Germline CDR1 SQVTM, CDR2 ANQGSEA. The CDR3 sequence is CSVRPGDFYGYTF. The CDR3 region has the DNA TGCAGCGTCCGACCAGGGGATTTTTATGGCTACACCTTC.

This CDR3 is CASSLGGVYTEAFF. DNA for the CDR3: TGTGCCAGCAGCTTGGGTGGAGTATATACTGAAGCTTTCTTT. V usage is TRBV7-9 and J usage is TRBJ1-1; D unresolved. The CDR3 extends over 14 amino acids. Trimming stripped 3 bases from V and 5 bases from J, with 13 bases between. Germline CDR1 and CDR2: SEHNR and FQNEAQ (reference sequence). The complete variable domain, with remaining parts taken from reference TRBV7-9 and TRBJ1-1, reads DTGVSQNPRHKITKRGQNVTFRCDPISEHNRLYWYRQTLGQGPEFLTYFQNEAQLEKSRLLSDRFSAERPKGSFSTLEIQRTEQGDSAMYLCASSLGGVYTEAFFGQGTRLTVV.

The V gene is TRBV5-6, the J gene TRBJ2-5; possible D gene TRBD2, 7 bases. The CDR3 contains 16 residues. Germline lookup yields CDR1 SGHDT and CDR2 YYEEEE. The V and J ends lost 4 bases and 2 bases respectively, with 18 bases between them. The DNA of the CDR3 is TGTGCCAGCAGCCTGGATGGGGAGGGGGTACAAGAGACCCAGTACTTC. Protein sequence: CASSLDGEGVQETQYF.

The V and J genes are TRBV4-1 and TRBJ2-1, with D hard to call. V dropped 3 bases and J dropped 7 bases, with 10 bases sitting between them. The CDR3 covers 13 residues. The germline gives CDR1 MGHRA, CDR2 YSYEKL. CDR3 in amino acids: CASSQGIVNEQFF. CDR3 bases: TGCGCCAGCAGCCAGGGCATTGTGAATGAGCAGTTCTTC.

The V gene is TRBV5-6, the J gene TRBJ2-7; D possibly matches TRBD1 or TRBD2 (5 bases each). V lost 2 bases to trimming and J lost 6 bases, with 24 bases between them. The CDR3 contains 17 residues. CDR1 is SGHDT, CDR2 YYEEEE, per germline. CDR3 DNA sequence: TGTGCCAGCAGCTTAGATTTGGGAGCGACAGCTAGTACCGAGCAGTACTTC. It is translated as CASSLDLGATASTEQYF.

V and J are TRBV6-1 and TRBJ2-5; 7 bases map to TRBD1. V shed 6 bases and J 5 bases; nucleotides not matched to a gene: 6. The CDR3 has 13 residues. CDR1 and CDR2 (germline): MNHNS, SASEGT. CDR3 sequence (DNA): TGTGCCAGCAGGGCCACAGGGGTTGAGACCCAGTACTTC. Its translation is CASRATGVETQYF.

On this clone: This CDR3 is also generated by other DNA sequences in the sample. V usage is TRBV6-5 and J usage is TRBJ2-1, with D possibly TRBD1 on 6 matching bases. The CDR3 loop spans 13 amino acids. Trimming pared 2 bases from V and 4 bases from J, leaving 6 bases between. CDR1 is MNHEY and CDR2 is SVGAGI in the germline V gene. The CDR3 reads CASSYGTYNEQFF. The CDR3 DNA follows: TGTGCCAGCAGTTACGGGACATACAATGAGCAGTTCTTC.

The chain is built from TRBV16 and TRBJ1-3; D gene uncertain. Germline CDR1 reads KGHSY; CDR2 reads FQNENV. Trimming left V 3 bases short and J 0 bases short, with 6 bases between. The CDR3 contains 14 residues. The CDR3 loop reads CASSHPGSGNTIYF. DNA of the CDR3: TGTGCCAGCAGCCACCCTGGCTCTGGAAACACCATATATTTT.

V is TRBV7-8 and J is TRBJ2-7; TRBD2 aligns across 10 bases. V gave up 0 bases and J gave up 1 base; unmatched junction bases: 12. This CDR3 has 19 amino acids. The germline CDR1 and CDR2 sequences are SGHVS and FQNEAQ. CDR3 bases: TGTGCCAGCAGCTTAGCGTGGGGTAGCGGGGGGCCCGATTCCTACGAGCAGTACTTC. Encoded protein: CASSLAWGSGGPDSYEQYF.

The CDR3 is CATSDGFAGELFF. The CDR3 DNA follows: TGTGCCACCAGTGACGGGTTCGCCGGGGAGCTGTTTTTT. The V gene is TRBV15, the J gene TRBJ2-2; no firm D call. The CDR3 loop spans 13 amino acids. Deletions cut 6 bases from V and 6 bases from J, with 11 bases between. CDR1 LNHNV and CDR2 YYDKDF come from the germline V gene (reference sequence).

V is TRBV13 and J is TRBJ2-1; TRBD2 is a possible D gene (5 bases). Trimming shortened V by 3 bases and J by 7 bases, and 10 bases separated the two germline ends. From germline, CDR1 is PRHDT and CDR2 FYEKMQ (reference sequence). This CDR3 contains 13 residues. CDR3 residues: CASSFTGKNEQFF. The DNA of the CDR3 is TGTGCCAGCAGCTTCACCGGGAAAAATGAGCAGTTCTTC.

Turning to this clone: Other DNA sequences in the same sample also yield this CDR3. The V and J genes are TRBV5-6 and TRBJ2-1; D gene unclear. CDR3 length: 11 residues. Trimming took 0 bases from V and 10 from J, leaving 5 bases between them. CDR1 and CDR2 (germline): SGHDT, YYEEEE. CDR3 DNA: TGTGCCAGCAGCTTGGGCAGGGAGCAGTTCTTC. Its translation: CASSLGREQFF.

The chain recombines TRBV28 with TRBJ2-1; TRBD1 or TRBD2 may be the D gene (6 bases each). V was cut by 5 bases and J by 8 bases, with 22 bases left in between. The CDR3 length is 16 residues. Germline V CDR1 and CDR2: MDHEN, SYDVKM. The CDR3 DNA reads as TGTGCCAGCAGTCTAGGTGGGGGGCCTAGTTGGGATGAGCAGTTCTTC. Translation gives CASSLGGGPSWDEQFF.

The V call is TRBV6-6, the J call TRBJ1-4; no definite D call. This CDR3 is 15 amino acids long. The V and J ends lost 6 bases and 4 bases respectively, with 15 bases between them. Germline CDR1 MNHNY, CDR2 SVGAGI (reference sequence). The CDR3 protein is CASSGYSLFNEKLFF. CDR3 nucleotides: TGTGCCAGCAGCGGATATAGCCTCTTTAATGAAAAACTGTTTTTT.

This chain uses TRBV6-5 with TRBJ2-2; D might be TRBD2 (6 bases). The V gene lost 10 bases and the J gene lost 4 bases, with 7 bases spanning the gap. The CDR3 covers 11 residues. Germline V gene lookup returns CDR1 MNHEY and CDR2 SVGAGI. As DNA, the CDR3 is TGTGCCATCGGGGGCACCGGGGAGCTGTTTTTT. Its translation: CAIGGTGELFF.

The chain combines TRBV4-1 with TRBJ1-1; D possibly corresponds to TRBD1 (5 bases). The CDR3 has 13 amino acids. The V end was cut by 6 bases, the J end by 3 bases, with 11 bases between. CDR1 is MGHRA and CDR2 is YSYEKL in the germline V gene. CDR3 amino acids: CASRPWGDTEAFF. The CDR3 region has the DNA TGCGCCAGCAGGCCGTGGGGGGACACTGAAGCTTTCTTT.

The chain carries TRBV11-2 and TRBJ2-7; the D gene is possibly TRBD1 (6 bases). The V end was cut by 1 base, the J end by 2 bases, with 12 bases between. The CDR3 loop spans 15 amino acids. Germline CDR1 reads SGHAT; CDR2 reads FQNNGV. In nucleotides, the CDR3 is TGTGCCAGCAGCTTAGCCTTAGGGACAACCTACGAGCAGTACTTC. Protein product: CASSLALGTTYEQYF.

This clone has just one count. The rearrangement uses TRBV5-4 and TRBJ2-7; D tentatively reads TRBD1 or TRBD2 (6 bases each). Germline CDR1 reads SGHNT; CDR2 reads YYREEE (reference sequence). Trimming stripped 0 bases from V and 4 bases from J, with 14 bases between. The CDR3 totals 15 residues. The chain's CDR3 is CASSLAGGLGYEQYF. The CDR3, as DNA: TGTGCCAGCAGCTTGGCTGGGGGGCTAGGGTACGAGCAGTACTTC.

This clone was found once. The same CDR3 can be traced to other DNA sequences in this sample. This chain uses TRBV11-2 with TRBJ2-1; D remains ambiguous. There are 14 residues in the CDR3. V was cut by 1 base and J by 0 bases, with 4 bases left in between. Germline V gene lookup returns CDR1 SGHAT and CDR2 FQNNGV. The CDR3 reads CASSLATSYNEQFF. The CDR3 nucleotides are TGTGCCAGCAGCTTAGCGACCTCCTACAATGAGCAGTTCTTC.

The rearrangement links TRBV11-1 to TRBJ2-7; D remains ambiguous. CDR1 is SGHAT and CDR2 is FQDESV in the germline V gene (reference sequence). Trimming removed 5 bases at V and 2 bases at J, with 16 bases between. This CDR3 spans 15 amino acids. This CDR3 reads CASSPRTDSAYEQYF. The CDR3 nucleotides read TGTGCCAGCAGCCCGAGGACGGATTCCGCCTACGAGCAGTACTTC.

The CDR3 nucleotides are TGTGCCAGTTTACAGGGAAATGAGCAGTTCTTC. It specifies CASLQGNEQFF. The rearrangement uses TRBV27 and TRBJ2-1; TRBD1 might be the D (6 bases). Germline CDR1 reads MNHEY; CDR2 reads SMNVEV (reference sequence). The CDR3 totals 11 residues. V was clipped by 9 bases and J by 7 bases, with 10 bases between them.

V usage is TRBV27 and J usage is TRBJ2-3; 12 bases map to TRBD2. The CDR3 length is 18 residues. Germline loops: CDR1 MNHEY, CDR2 SMNVEV (reference sequence). V lost 1 base to trimming and J lost 0 bases; unmatched junction nucleotides: 5. CDR3 in DNA: TGTGCCAGCAGTTTATTACTAGCGGGGGGATCTAGCACAGATACGCAGTATTTT. Protein sequence: CASSLLLAGGSSTDTQYF.

The rearrangement joins TRBV7-9 to TRBJ2-6, with a possible D match to TRBD2 (6 bases). V lost 5 bases and J lost 0, with 11 bases in between. This CDR3 is built from 16 residues. Germline V lookup: CDR1 SEHNR, CDR2 FQNEAQ (reference sequence). CDR3 protein: CASSHTGDSGANVLTF. In nucleotides, the CDR3 is TGTGCCAGCAGCCATACGGGAGACTCTGGGGCCAACGTCCTGACTTTC.